This TCR beta chain was found in a study of T-cell memory formation after mild COVID-19. Points from the study as a whole: The study found balanced CD4/CD8 in clones contracting day 15 to 85 and a CD4+ lean in later expanders. Pre-infection memory held some responding clones, suggesting pre-existing cross-reactive T cells responded.

Note on this clonotype: The target antigen is unknown.

TCRdb reanalysed the 5' RACE reads using MiXCR and keeps one entry per CDR3 protein. Of 400,000 to 500,000 distinct CDR3 sequences in the sample, around 20% were seen once. V gave up 4 bases and J gave up 4 bases, with 12 bases separating them. CDR3 length: 14 residues. Germline assignment: CDR1 KGHDR and CDR2 SFDVKD. The sequence came from an adult woman who had mild COVID-19 (a few samples of this study predate the infection). Cell type and time point are not known. The V call is TRBV24-1, the J call TRBJ2-5, with a weak D call TRBD1 (5 bases). Sequenced: PBMCs or a T cell subset sorted from them (not recorded which). CDR3: CATSDRTLGETQYF. The CDR3 nucleotides are TGTGCCACCAGTGACAGGACATTGGGAGAGACCCAGTACTTC.